Listed below are T cell receptor beta chains from one sample, sequenced in a study of T cell repertoires in cytomegalovirus infection. TCRdb itself ran the reads through MiXCR, one entry per CDR3 protein. Here the sample spans approximately 1,000,000 distinct CDR3 sequences, 25% to 40% being singletons. For these TCRs, the target antigens are not known. The input for sequencing was cultured CD8+ T cells from PBMCs, taken from culture after CMV antigen stimulation. These TCRs come from a human donor in good health (CMV status not recorded). Some clones in this sample may be carry-over from other donors' samples. Both conserved end residues are part of each CDR3. Rows give clone size only sometimes, using once, few, many, or a class for an expanded clone.

>TRBV6-5|14|-
CASSSWDSTGELFF
>TRBV12-3/TRBV12-4|14|many
CASSLGGRVQPQHF
>TRBV9|17|-
CASSVARASWGDNEQFF
>TRBV6-5|14|-
CASSYSPSGGSQFF
>TRBV19|15|-
CASSIGRGSGYEQYF
>TRBV11-3|16|-
CASSLEGGAVDQPQHF
>TRBV7-6|15|many
CASSPSGQGSYEQYF
>TRBV9|16|-
CASSVRSGTVNNEQFF
>TRBV12-3/TRBV12-4|14|-
CASSFWEGATEAFF
>TRBV19|16|many
CASSRQGGGSYNEQFF
>TRBV13|13|-
CASSLIGDWGYTF
>TRBV6-2/TRBV6-3|16|few
CASSYPGQVFYNEQFF
>TRBV20-1|16|few
CSARDREGARIYGYTF
>TRBV2|12|-
CALLATNYGYTF
>TRBV7-2|14|many
CASSSPWRAGELFF
>TRBV5-4|13|-
CASSWPGGGELFF
>TRBV20-1|13|many
CSTRAGGTDTQYF
>TRBV27|18|-
CASSLSTQGGRGKDGYTF
>TRBV7-6|11|-
CASSSASKQYF
>TRBV7-2|13|-
CAGSDGPSYEQYF
>TRBV27|11|-
CASITGNEQYF
>TRBV7-2|16|few
CASSPDTPYSNQPQHF
>TRBV19|15|-
CASSIADAWWAEAFF
>TRBV20-1|18|-
CSARGIGLAGASYNEQFF
>TRBV6-1|19|-
CASSFTGTSGGAPTDTQYF
>TRBV7-2|16|once
CASSLGYRVPDEELFF
>TRBV5-4|14|few
CASSLVEDTGELFF
>TRBV11-2|16|-
CASSLLSPGLAPEQFF
>TRBV7-3|16|few
CASREASRGPQETQYF
>TRBV29-1|14|-
CSGKVHHQGNTIYF